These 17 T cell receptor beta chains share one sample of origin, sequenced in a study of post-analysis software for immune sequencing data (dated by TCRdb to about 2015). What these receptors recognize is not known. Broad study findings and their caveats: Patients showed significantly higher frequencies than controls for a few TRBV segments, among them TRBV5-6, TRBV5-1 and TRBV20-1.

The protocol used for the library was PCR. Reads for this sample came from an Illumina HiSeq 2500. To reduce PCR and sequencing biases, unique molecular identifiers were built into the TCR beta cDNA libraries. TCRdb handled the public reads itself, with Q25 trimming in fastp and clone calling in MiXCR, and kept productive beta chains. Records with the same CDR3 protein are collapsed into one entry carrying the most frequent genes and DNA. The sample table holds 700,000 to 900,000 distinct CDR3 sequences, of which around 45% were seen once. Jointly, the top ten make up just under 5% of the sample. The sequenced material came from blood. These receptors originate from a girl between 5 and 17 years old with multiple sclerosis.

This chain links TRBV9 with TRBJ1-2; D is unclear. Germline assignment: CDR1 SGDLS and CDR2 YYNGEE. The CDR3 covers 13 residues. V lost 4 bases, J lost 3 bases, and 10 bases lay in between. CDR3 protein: CASSTVGYYGYTF. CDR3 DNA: TGTGCCAGCAGCACCGTTGGGTACTATGGCTACACCTTC.

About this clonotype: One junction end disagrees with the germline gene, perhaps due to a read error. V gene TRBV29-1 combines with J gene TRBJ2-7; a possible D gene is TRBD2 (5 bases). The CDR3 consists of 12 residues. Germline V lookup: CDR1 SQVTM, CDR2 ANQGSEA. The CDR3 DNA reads TGCAGCGCTGAAACTGCCCGGGGCGAGCAGTACTTC. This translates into CSAETARGEQYF.

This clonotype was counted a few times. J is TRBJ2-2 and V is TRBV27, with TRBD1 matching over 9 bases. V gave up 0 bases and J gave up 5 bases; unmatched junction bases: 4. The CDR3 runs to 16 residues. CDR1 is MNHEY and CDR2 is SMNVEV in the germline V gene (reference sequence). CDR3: CASSLSTGGRTGELFF. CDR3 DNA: TGTGCCAGCAGTTTATCTACAGGGGGCCGGACCGGGGAGCTGTTTTTT.

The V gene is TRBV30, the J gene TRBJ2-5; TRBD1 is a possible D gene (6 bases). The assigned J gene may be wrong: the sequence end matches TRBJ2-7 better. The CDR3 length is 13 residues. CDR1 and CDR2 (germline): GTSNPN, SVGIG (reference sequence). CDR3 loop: CAWSLTPRGEQYF. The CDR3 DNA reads TGTGCCTGGAGCCTTACCCCCAGGGGCGAGCAGTACTTC.

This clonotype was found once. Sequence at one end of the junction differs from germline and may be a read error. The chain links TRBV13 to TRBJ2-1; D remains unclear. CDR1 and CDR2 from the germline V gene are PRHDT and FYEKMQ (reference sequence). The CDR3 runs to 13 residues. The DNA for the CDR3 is TGTGCCAGCAGCTTAGGACAGAAAAATGAGCGGTTCTTC. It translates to CASSLGQKNERFF.

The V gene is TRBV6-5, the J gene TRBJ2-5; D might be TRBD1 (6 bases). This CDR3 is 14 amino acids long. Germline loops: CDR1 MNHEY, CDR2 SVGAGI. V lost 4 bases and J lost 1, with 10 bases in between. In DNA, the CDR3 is TGTGCCAGCAGTTTCGGACAGACCCAAGAGACCCAGTACTTC. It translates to CASSFGQTQETQYF.

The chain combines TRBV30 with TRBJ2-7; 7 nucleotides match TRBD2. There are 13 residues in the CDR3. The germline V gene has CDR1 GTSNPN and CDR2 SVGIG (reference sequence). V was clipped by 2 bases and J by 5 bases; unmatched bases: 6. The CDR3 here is CAWSRREGDEQYF. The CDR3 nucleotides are TGTGCCTGGAGTCGCAGGGAGGGCGACGAGCAGTACTTC.

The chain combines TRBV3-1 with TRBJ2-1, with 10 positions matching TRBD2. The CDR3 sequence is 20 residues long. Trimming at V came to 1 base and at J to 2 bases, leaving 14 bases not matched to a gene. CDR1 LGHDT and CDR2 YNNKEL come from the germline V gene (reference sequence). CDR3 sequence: CASSQVVLAGRTPAYNEQFF. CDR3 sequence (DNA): TGTGCCAGCAGCCAAGTTGTACTAGCGGGGCGGACACCGGCCTACAATGAGCAGTTCTTC.

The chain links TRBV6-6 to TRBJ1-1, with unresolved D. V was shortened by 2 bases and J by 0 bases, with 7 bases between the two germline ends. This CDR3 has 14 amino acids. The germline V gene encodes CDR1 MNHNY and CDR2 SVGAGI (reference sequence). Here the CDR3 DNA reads TGTGCCAGCAGTTACCCTCAGATGAACACTGAAGCTTTCTTT. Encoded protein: CASSYPQMNTEAFF.

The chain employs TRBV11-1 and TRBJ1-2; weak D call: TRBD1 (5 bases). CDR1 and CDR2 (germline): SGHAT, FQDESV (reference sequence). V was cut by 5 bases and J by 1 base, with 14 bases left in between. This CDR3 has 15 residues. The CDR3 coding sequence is TGTGCCAGCAGCCCCAAAGACAGCGTTAACTATGGCTACACCTTC. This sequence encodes CASSPKDSVNYGYTF.

The DNA for the CDR3 is TGTGCCAGCAGCGAGGGACTAGCGGAATACGAGCAGTACTTC. Protein: CASSEGLAEYEQYF. The chain is built from TRBV6-2 or TRBV6-3 and TRBJ2-4; 11 bases are shared with TRBD2. The J call may be incorrect, as the DNA end agrees better with TRBJ2-7. The CDR3 covers 14 residues. CDR1 and CDR2 (germline): MNHEY, SVGEGT.

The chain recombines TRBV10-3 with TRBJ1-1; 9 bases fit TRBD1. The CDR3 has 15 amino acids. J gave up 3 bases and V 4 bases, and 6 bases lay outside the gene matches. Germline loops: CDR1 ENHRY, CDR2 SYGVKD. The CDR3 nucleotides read TGTGCCATCAGTGCCACGGGACAGGGAGACACTGAAGCTTTCTTT. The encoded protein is CAISATGQGDTEAFF.

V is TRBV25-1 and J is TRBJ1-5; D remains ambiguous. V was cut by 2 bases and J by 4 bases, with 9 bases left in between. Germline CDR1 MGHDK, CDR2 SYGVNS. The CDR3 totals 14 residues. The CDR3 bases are TGTGCCAGCAGTGAAGATGGGTCAAATCAGCCCCAGCATTTT. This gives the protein CASSEDGSNQPQHF. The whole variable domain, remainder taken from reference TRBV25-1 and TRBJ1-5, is EADIYQTPRYLVIGTGKKITLECSQTMGHDKMYWYQQDPGMELHLIHYSYGVNSTEKGDLSSESTVSRIRTEHFPLTLESARPSHTSQYLCASSEDGSNQPQHFGDGTRLSIL.

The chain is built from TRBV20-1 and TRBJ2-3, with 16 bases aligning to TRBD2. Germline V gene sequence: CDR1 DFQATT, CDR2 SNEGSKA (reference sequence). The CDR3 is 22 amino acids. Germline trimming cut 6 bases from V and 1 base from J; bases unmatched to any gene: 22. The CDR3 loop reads CSAQGTSGRAKDRGPRTDTQYF. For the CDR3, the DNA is TGCAGTGCCCAGGGGACTAGCGGGAGGGCCAAAGATCGCGGCCCCCGCACAGATACGCAGTATTTT.

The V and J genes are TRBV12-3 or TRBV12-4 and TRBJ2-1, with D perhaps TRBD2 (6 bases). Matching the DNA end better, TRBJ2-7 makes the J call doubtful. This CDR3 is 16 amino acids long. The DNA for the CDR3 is TGTGCCAGCAGTTCCCGGGACTTTCCGCCTTACAATGAGCAGTACTTC. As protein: CASSSRDFPPYNEQYF.

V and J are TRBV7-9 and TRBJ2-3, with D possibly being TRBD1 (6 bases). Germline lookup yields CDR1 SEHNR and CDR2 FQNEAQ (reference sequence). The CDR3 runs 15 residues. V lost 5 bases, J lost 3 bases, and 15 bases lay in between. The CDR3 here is CASSPRGTHTDTQYF. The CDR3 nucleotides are TGTGCCAGCAGCCCAAGAGGGACACATACAGATACGCAGTATTTT.

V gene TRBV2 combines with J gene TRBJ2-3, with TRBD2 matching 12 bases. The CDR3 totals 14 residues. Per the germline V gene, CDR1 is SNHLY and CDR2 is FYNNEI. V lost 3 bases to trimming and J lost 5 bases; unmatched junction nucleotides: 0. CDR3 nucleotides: TGTGCCAGCAGTGAGACTAGCGGGAGAGATACGCAGTATTTT. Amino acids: CASSETSGRDTQYF.